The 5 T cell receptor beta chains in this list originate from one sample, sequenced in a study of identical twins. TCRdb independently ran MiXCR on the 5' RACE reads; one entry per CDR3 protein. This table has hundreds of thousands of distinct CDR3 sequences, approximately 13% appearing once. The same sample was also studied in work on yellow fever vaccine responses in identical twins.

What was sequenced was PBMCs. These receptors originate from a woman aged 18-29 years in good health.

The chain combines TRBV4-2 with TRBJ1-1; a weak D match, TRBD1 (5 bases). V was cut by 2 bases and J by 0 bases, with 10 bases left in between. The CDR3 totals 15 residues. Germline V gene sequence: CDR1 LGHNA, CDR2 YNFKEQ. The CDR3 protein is CASSQYEGMNTEAFF. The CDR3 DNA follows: TGTGCCAGCAGCCAATACGAGGGGATGAACACTGAAGCTTTCTTT.

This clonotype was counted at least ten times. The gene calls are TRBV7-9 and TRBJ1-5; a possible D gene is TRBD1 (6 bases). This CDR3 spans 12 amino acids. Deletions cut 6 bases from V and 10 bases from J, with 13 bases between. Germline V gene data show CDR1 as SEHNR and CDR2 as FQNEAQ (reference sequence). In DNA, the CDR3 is TGTGCCAGCAGTACCAGGGGAGGACCCCAGCATTTT. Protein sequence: CASSTRGGPQHF.

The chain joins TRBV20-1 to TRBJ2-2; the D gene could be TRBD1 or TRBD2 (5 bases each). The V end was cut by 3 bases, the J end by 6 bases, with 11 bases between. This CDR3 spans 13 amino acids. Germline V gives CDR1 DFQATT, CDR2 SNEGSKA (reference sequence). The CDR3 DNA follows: TGCAGTGCTAGGGCCCCGGGGCCCGGGGAGCTGTTTTTT. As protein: CSARAPGPGELFF.

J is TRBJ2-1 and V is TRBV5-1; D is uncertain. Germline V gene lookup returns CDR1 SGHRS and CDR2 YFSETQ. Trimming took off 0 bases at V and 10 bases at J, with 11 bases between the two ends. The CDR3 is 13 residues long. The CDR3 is CASSLDLGREQFF. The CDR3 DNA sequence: TGCGCCAGCAGCTTGGATTTGGGTAGAGAGCAGTTCTTC.

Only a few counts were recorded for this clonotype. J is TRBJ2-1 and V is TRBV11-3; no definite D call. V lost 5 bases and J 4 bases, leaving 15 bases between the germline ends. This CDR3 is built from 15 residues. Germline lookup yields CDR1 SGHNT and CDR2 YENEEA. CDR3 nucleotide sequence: TGTGCCAGCAGCCCGAGAATTGGGCTATACAATGAGCAGTTCTTC. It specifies CASSPRIGLYNEQFF.